The 15 T cell receptor beta chains reported below all come from one sample, sequenced in a study of control samples from healthy donors and cancer patients. The assay was immunoSEQ multiplex PCR, and TCRdb's table has in-frame clones only and misses some. The sample gives over 100,000 clones, 92% of which show up once; 5.5% is in the top ten. The sample taken for sequencing was blood. Every receptor here comes from a man between 18 and 29 years old in good health.

The chain combines TRBV13 with TRBJ1-1; 9 nucleotides line up with TRBD1. Germline V gives CDR1 PRHDT, CDR2 FYEKMQ (reference sequence). V lost 5 bases, J lost 6 bases, and 7 bases stayed unmatched. The length of the CDR3 is 14 residues. CDR3: CASSLWGQGAEAFF. The CDR3 nucleotides read TGTGCCAGCAGCCTCTGGGGACAGGGCGCTGAAGCTTTCTTT.

The genes are TRBV5-5 and TRBJ2-7; tentative D call: TRBD1 (6 bases). CDR1 SGHKS and CDR2 YYEKEE come from the germline V gene (reference sequence). Trimming cost V 6 bases and J 7 bases, with 14 bases left between them. The CDR3 covers 12 residues. Here the CDR3 reads CASMYFRGEQYF. The CDR3 nucleotides read TGTGCCAGCATGTACTTTAGGGGGGAGCAGTACTTC.

The count of this clone is one. In DNA form, the CDR3 reads TGTGCCAGCAGCCGGGTTTCAGGGAAAGGGGAGACCCAGTACTTC. As protein: CASSRVSGKGETQYF. The rearrangement joins TRBV7-9 to TRBJ2-5, with a weak D call TRBD1 (5 bases). This CDR3 contains 15 residues. From germline, CDR1 is SEHNR and CDR2 FQNEAQ (reference sequence). The V end was cut by 5 bases, the J end by 5 bases, with 18 bases between.

This rearrangement joins TRBV3-1 (or the pseudogene TRBV3-2) to TRBJ2-5, with a possible D match to TRBD2 (5 bases). The ends were cut back, 4 bases at V and 7 bases at J, with 10 bases in the middle. The CDR3 length is 12 residues. CDR1 and CDR2 (germline): LGHDT, YNNKEL (reference sequence). The CDR3 DNA follows: TGTGCCAGCAGCCGGTTCGAGGGGACCCAGTACTTC. This codes for CASSRFEGTQYF.

The chain is built from TRBV7-9 and TRBJ1-5; D is perhaps TRBD1 (6 bases). The CDR3 sequence is 19 residues long. CDR1 is SEHNR, CDR2 FQNEAQ, per germline (reference sequence). V shed 0 bases and J shed 5 bases, with 23 bases lying between them. Here the CDR3 reads CASSLAGRGGRGKDQPQHF. CDR3 coding DNA: TGTGCCAGCAGCTTAGCGGGGCGCGGGGGCAGGGGAAAGGATCAGCCCCAGCATTTT.

This chain joins TRBV19 and TRBJ1-3; D perhaps matches TRBD1 (5 bases). V lost 6 bases and J lost 1, with 10 bases in between. CDR1 and CDR2 from the germline V gene are LNHDA and SQIVND (reference sequence). The CDR3 totals 14 residues. The CDR3: CASSSGTSGNTIYF. The CDR3, as DNA: TGTGCCAGTAGCTCCGGGACGTCTGGAAACACCATATATTTT. The full variable domain, in which reference TRBV19 and TRBJ1-3 provide the parts outside the CDR3, is DGGITQSPKYLFRKEGQNVTLSCEQNLNHDAMYWYRQDPGQGLRLIYYSQIVNDFQKGDIAEGYSVSREKKESFPLTVTSAQKNPTAFYLCASSSGTSGNTIYFGEGSWLTVV.

The chain recombines TRBV27 with TRBJ1-1; no definite D call. This CDR3 comprises 13 residues. Germline V gives CDR1 MNHEY, CDR2 SMNVEV (reference sequence). V was cut by 3 bases and J by 1 base, with 6 bases left in between. The CDR3 DNA reads as TGTGCCAGCAGTTTCTCTGCGAACACTGAAGCTTTCTTT. It encodes CASSFSANTEAFF.

The chain employs TRBV30 and TRBJ2-3; maybe TRBD2 (5 bases). Looked up from germline, CDR1 is GTSNPN and CDR2 is SVGIG (reference sequence). The CDR3 sequence is 15 residues long. Trimming left V 2 bases short and J 0 bases short, with 12 bases between. The CDR3 spells CAWSRGRISTDTQYF. DNA for the CDR3: TGTGCCTGGAGTCGGGGTCGGATCAGCACAGATACGCAGTATTTT.

The chain recombines TRBV3-1 (or the pseudogene TRBV3-2) with TRBJ2-7; D remains ambiguous. The CDR3 covers 11 residues. Trimming removed 1 base from V and 6 bases from J, with 4 bases in between. Germline V CDR1 and CDR2: LGHDT, YNNKEL (reference sequence). The chain's CDR3 is CASSQASEQYF. CDR3 DNA sequence: TGTGCCAGCAGCCAAGCCTCCGAGCAGTACTTC.

V gene TRBV2 combines with J gene TRBJ2-3; weak D call: TRBD1 (6 bases). V lost 6 bases and J lost 5, with 9 bases in between. Germline CDR1 is SNHLY and CDR2 is FYNNEI. The length of the CDR3 is 12 residues. CDR3 loop: CASSEGVDTQYF. Written as DNA, the CDR3 is TGTGCCAGCAGCGAGGGGGTAGATACGCAGTATTTT.

J is TRBJ2-1 and V is TRBV10-2; possibly TRBD2 for D (6 bases). Trimming stripped 5 bases from V and 1 base from J, with 21 bases between. The CDR3 has 18 residues. Germline values: CDR1 WSHSY, CDR2 SAAADI. The CDR3 sequence: CASSPRTTLAGSYNEQFF. In nucleotides, the CDR3 is TGCGCCAGCAGTCCCCGGACTACCCTGGCGGGTTCCTACAATGAGCAGTTCTTC.

The gene calls are TRBV5-1 and TRBJ1-2; TRBD1 matches 7 bases. Germline lookup yields CDR1 SGHRS and CDR2 YFSETQ. The CDR3 is 12 residues long. Trimming removed 5 bases from V and 4 bases from J; junction bases left unmatched: 2. The CDR3 here is CASRTGSYGYTF. For the CDR3, the DNA is TGCGCCAGCAGGACAGGGAGCTATGGCTACACCTTC.

The chain links TRBV12-2 to TRBJ2-2; TRBD2 reflects the table's D call only, with no check against the DNA. TRBV12-2 is termed a pseudogene. The CDR3 totals 20 residues. The CDR3 is CASRLGGVSLGGAKHRGAVF. The CDR3 nucleotides read TGTGCAAGTCGCTTAGGTGGAGTATCGTTGGGCGGGGCGAAACACCGGGGAGCTGTTTTT.

This clone came up once. V is TRBV18 and J is TRBJ2-2; no clear D gene. The germline V gene has CDR1 KGHSH and CDR2 LQKENI. This CDR3 contains 14 residues. V lost 4 bases, J lost 0 bases, and 6 bases lay in between. CDR3 protein: CASSQGSNTGELFF. Here the CDR3 DNA reads TGTGCCAGCTCACAGGGTTCGAACACCGGGGAGCTGTTTTTT.

The chain couples TRBV5-1 to TRBJ1-4; 8 nucleotides align to TRBD1. Germline V lookup: CDR1 SGHRS, CDR2 YFSETQ. The V and J ends lost 2 bases and 5 bases, in that order; junction bases with no gene match: 2. CDR3 length: 14 residues. The DNA of the CDR3 is TGCGCCAGCAGCTTCACAGGGGGAAATGAAAAACTGTTTTTT. Its protein is CASSFTGGNEKLFF.